This T cell receptor beta chain was identified during a study of control samples from healthy donors and cancer patients. Clones were read by immunoSEQ multiplex PCR, and TCRdb kept only the in-frame ones, dropping some. In all, the sample yields approximately 190,000 clones. The germline V gene has CDR1 SGHNT and CDR2 YYREEE (reference sequence). V shed 4 bases, J shed 6 bases, and the junction held 10 bases outside the gene matches. The CDR3 has 16 amino acids. The material sequenced was blood. This clonotype was sampled from a woman in her twenties or thirties in good health. This sequence joins TRBV5-4 and TRBJ2-2; 9 bases are shared with TRBD1. The CDR3, as DNA: TGTGCCAGCAGCCGGAGCCTCCGGGACAGGGCCGGGGAGCTGTTTTTT. This codes for CASSRSLRDRAGELFF.